This T cell receptor (beta chain) was captured by sequencing in a study of CD8 T cells in Susac syndrome. The ends were cut back, 6 bases at V and 3 bases at J, with 14 bases in the middle. CDR1 is SEHNR and CDR2 is FQNEAQ in the germline V gene (reference sequence). The CDR3 loop spans 15 amino acids. Reverse transcription used roughly 0.5 to 1 ug RNA and random hexamers. TCRdb independently ran MiXCR on the immunoSEQ multiplex PCR reads; one entry per CDR3 protein. Here the sample spans around 200,000 distinct CDR3 sequences, 90% to 95% being singletons. The TCR sequence derives from a human donor with multiple sclerosis. The chain employs TRBV7-9 and TRBJ2-2; D possibly matches TRBD1 or TRBD2 (5 bases each). Sequenced input: CD8+ T cells from PBMCs. CDR3 DNA sequence: TGTGCCAGCAGATCTCGAGGGGAGTACACCGGGGAGCTGTTTTTT. Translating gives CASRSRGEYTGELFF.